These 24 T cell receptor beta chains were all obtained from the same sample, sequenced in a study of cytomegalovirus exposure and HLA in healthy donors. It was with 60 Vbeta and 13 Jbeta primers that the PCR ran. Assay used: immunoSEQ multiplex PCR; TCRdb lists only in-frame clones, some missing. The sample lists 95,000 to 100,000 clones, approximately 85% occurring once. Sequenced input: PBMCs. These receptors were collected from a man younger than 40 in good health and CMV-seronegative.

The V and J genes are TRBV2 and TRBJ1-5, with TRBD1 identical over 9 bases. Trimming removed 5 bases from V and 1 base from J; junction bases left unmatched: 3. CDR1 SNHLY and CDR2 FYNNEI come from the germline V gene. This CDR3 comprises 15 residues. CDR3 bases: TGTGCCAGCAGTTCAACAGGGGGCAGCAATCAGCCCCAGCATTTT. As protein: CASSSTGGSNQPQHF.

This clone was detected only a few times. The chain has TRBV4-2 and TRBJ2-1, with TRBD2 matching over 10 bases. Germline assignment: CDR1 LGHNA and CDR2 YNFKEQ. The CDR3 totals 17 residues. The trim removed 4 bases at V and 2 bases at J, leaving 8 bases unmatched. The CDR3 DNA reads as TGTGCCAGCAGCCGCGAATATAGCGGGGGGACCTACAATGAGCAGTTCTTC. Translation: CASSREYSGGTYNEQFF.

V gene TRBV2 combines with J gene TRBJ2-7; weak D call: TRBD1 (6 bases). Trimming removed 4 bases at V and 0 bases at J, with 7 bases between. The germline CDR1 and CDR2 sequences are SNHLY and FYNNEI. The CDR3 has 13 amino acids. The CDR3 region has the DNA TGTGCCAGCAGTGTGGACAGCTCCTACGAGCAGTACTTC. Translated: CASSVDSSYEQYF. The full variable domain, completed using reference TRBV2 and TRBJ2-7, is EPEVTQTPSHQVTQMGQEVILRCVPISNHLYFYWYRQILGQKVEFLVSFYNNEISEKSEIFDDQFSVERPDGSNFTLKIRSTKLEDSAMYFCASSVDSSYEQYFGPGTRLTVT.

This clone was counted only a few times. The chain links TRBV19 to TRBJ1-5; 8 bases map to TRBD1. Trimming removed 5 bases from V and 7 bases from J; junction bases left unmatched: 10. The CDR3 is 15 amino acids. From germline, CDR1 is LNHDA and CDR2 SQIVND (reference sequence). The CDR3 sequence: CASSADRVGMQPQHF. As DNA, the CDR3 is TGTGCCAGTAGTGCGGACAGGGTCGGTATGCAGCCCCAGCATTTT.

The genes are TRBV6-1 and TRBJ2-5, with a tentative D call TRBD2 (6 bases). Gene TRBJ2-7 matches the end of the DNA better, so the J call may be wrong. Germline values: CDR1 MNHNS, CDR2 SASEGT. The CDR3 runs to 15 residues. The CDR3 loop reads CASGWGGKVSYEQYF. The CDR3 nucleotides read TGTGCCAGCGGGTGGGGCGGGAAGGTATCCTACGAGCAGTACTTC.

This chain connects TRBV30 to TRBJ2-7; 10 bases are a match to TRBD1. CDR3 size: 12 residues. Germline V gene data show CDR1 as GTSNPN and CDR2 as SVGIG (reference sequence). After removal of 5 bases from V and 7 bases from J, the junction contained 5 bases not matched to a gene. Here the CDR3 reads CAWGTGVGEQYF. The CDR3 DNA is TGTGCCTGGGGGACAGGGGTGGGAGAGCAGTACTTC. Drawing the rest from reference TRBV30 and TRBJ2-7, the complete variable domain is SQTIHQWPATLVQPVGSPLSLECTVEGTSNPNLYWYRQAAGRGLQLLFYSVGIGQISSEVPQNLSASRPQDRQFILSSKKLLLSDSGFYLCAWGTGVGEQYFGPGTRLTVT.

The chain recombines TRBV7-3 with TRBJ2-1; tentatively, D is TRBD2 (6 bases). The CDR3 totals 16 residues. V gave up 4 bases and J gave up 5 bases, with 18 bases separating them. Germline CDR1 is SGHTA and CDR2 is FQGTGA. CDR3 nucleotide sequence: TGTGCCAGCAGCTACGGACGGGGACTGAGGGACAATGAGCAGTTCTTC. It specifies CASSYGRGLRDNEQFF.

The chain combines TRBV28 with TRBJ2-7, with TRBD2 matching 9 bases. The CDR3 loop spans 15 amino acids. Germline V CDR1 and CDR2: MDHEN, SYDVKM. With 2 bases clipped from V and 2 bases from J, the junction kept 4 bases outside the gene matches. CDR3 DNA: TGTGCCAGCAGTTTACCTCTAGCGGGGACCTACGAGCAGTACTTC. Residues: CASSLPLAGTYEQYF. The whole variable domain, remainder taken from reference TRBV28 and TRBJ2-7, is DVKVTQSSRYLVKRTGEKVFLECVQDMDHENMFWYRQDPGLGLRLIYFSYDVKMKEKGDIPEGYSVSREKKERFSLILESASTNQTSMYLCASSLPLAGTYEQYFGPGTRLTVT.

The chain uses TRBV10-1 and TRBJ2-3; no reliable D call. V dropped 7 bases and J dropped 0 bases, with 14 bases sitting between them. The CDR3 length is 15 residues. In germline, CDR1 is WNHNN, CDR2 SYGVQD (reference sequence). CDR3 bases: TGCGCCAGCACCCGACTCGACTCTAGCACAGATACGCAGTATTTT. Residues: CASTRLDSSTDTQYF.

V is TRBV6-5 and J is TRBJ2-7; 12 bases match TRBD1. The germline gives CDR1 MNHEY, CDR2 SVGAGI. The CDR3 extends over 15 amino acids. The V gene end was trimmed by 6 bases and the J gene end by 4 bases; junction bases not matched to a gene: 7. The DNA of the CDR3 is TGTGCCAGCAGCCTCCGGGACAGGGGGCCGTACGAGCAGTACTTC. Translated, it gives CASSLRDRGPYEQYF.

This chain joins TRBV14 and TRBJ2-1; 9 bases fit TRBD2. V trimming: 2 bases; J trimming: 4 bases; junction bases outside the gene matches: 3. Per germline, CDR1 SGHDN and CDR2 FVKESK. The CDR3 totals 15 residues. This CDR3 reads CASSQRLAAYNEQFF. The CDR3 region has the DNA TGTGCCAGCAGCCAACGACTAGCGGCATACAATGAGCAGTTCTTC.

The rearrangement links TRBV28 to TRBJ1-1; D is unresolved. From germline, CDR1 is MDHEN and CDR2 SYDVKM. The CDR3 is 14 amino acids. Trimming stripped 1 base from V and 6 bases from J, with 12 bases between. This CDR3 is CASSLYRGGSEAFF. CDR3 in DNA: TGTGCCAGCAGTTTATACCGGGGTGGTTCTGAAGCTTTCTTT.

The V and J genes are TRBV27 and TRBJ1-1, with D hard to call. Trimming left V 1 base short and J 0 bases short, with 9 bases between. Germline V gives CDR1 MNHEY, CDR2 SMNVEV (reference sequence). The CDR3 is 15 amino acids. This chain's CDR3 is CASSLWQALNTEAFF. DNA of the CDR3: TGTGCCAGCAGTTTATGGCAGGCTTTGAACACTGAAGCTTTCTTT.

This clone turned up a few times. The chain carries TRBV4-1 and TRBJ2-7; D is undetermined. V lost 1 base to trimming and J lost 6 bases, with 10 bases between them. CDR1 is MGHRA and CDR2 is YSYEKL in the germline V gene. This CDR3 is built from 13 residues. The CDR3 region is CASSQVTALEQYF. DNA of the CDR3: TGCGCCAGCAGCCAAGTAACCGCGCTCGAGCAGTACTTC.

The J gene is TRBJ2-2, the V gene TRBV7-9, with 12 bases that match TRBD2. Losses at the gene ends were 5 bases for V and 7 bases for J; bases not matched to a gene: 8. The CDR3 has 16 amino acids. Germline V gene sequence: CDR1 SEHNR, CDR2 FQNEAQ (reference sequence). The CDR3 region has the DNA TGTGCCAGCAGCCCTAGCGGGAGGGCATCGGTCGGGGAGCTGTTTTTT. Amino acids: CASSPSGRASVGELFF. Looking up the rest from reference TRBV7-9 and TRBJ2-2 gives the full variable domain: DTGVSQNPRHKITKRGQNVTFRCDPISEHNRLYWYRQTLGQGPEFLTYFQNEAQLEKSRLLSDRFSAERPKGSFSTLEIQRTEQGDSAMYLCASSPSGRASVGELFFGEGSRLTVL.

The chain links TRBV11-2 to TRBJ2-7; 11 nucleotides align to TRBD1. This CDR3 has 16 residues. V gave up 3 bases and J gave up 4 bases; unmatched junction bases: 8. The V gene's germline CDR1 is SGHAT and CDR2 FQNNGV. CDR3 nucleotides: TGTGCCAGCAGCTTTACCACCGGGACAGGGGGTTACGAGCAGTACTTC. Translation gives CASSFTTGTGGYEQYF.

In its sample, this clone was seen a few times. The J gene is TRBJ2-7, the V gene TRBV18; maybe TRBD1 (7 bases). The CDR3 sequence is 15 residues long. Trimming removed 2 bases from V and 3 bases from J, with 14 bases in between. Per germline, CDR1 KGHSH and CDR2 LQKENI. The CDR3 protein is CASSPLPGGGYEQYF. In nucleotides, the CDR3 is TGTGCCAGCTCACCATTACCAGGGGGAGGCTACGAGCAGTACTTC.

The J gene is TRBJ2-1, the V gene TRBV7-9, with 9 bases aligning to TRBD2. From germline, CDR1 is SEHNR and CDR2 FQNEAQ (reference sequence). The CDR3 totals 15 residues. Unmatched junction bases numbered 10, after V lost 6 bases and J lost 7 bases. The CDR3 here is CASSPSGGIINEQFF. The DNA for the CDR3 is TGTGCCAGCAGTCCCAGCGGGGGGATTATTAATGAGCAGTTCTTC.

The rearrangement uses TRBV11-2 and TRBJ2-1; TRBD2 matches at 9 bases. Germline V gives CDR1 SGHAT, CDR2 FQNNGV. CDR3 length: 15 amino acids. Trimming took 1 base from V and 6 from J; bases not matched to a gene: 4. CDR3 coding DNA: TGTGCCAGCAGCTTAGTCGGAGCGGGAGGCAATGAGCAGTTCTTC. As protein: CASSLVGAGGNEQFF.

The chain recombines TRBV27 with TRBJ2-7; possibly TRBD1 for D (7 bases). V lost 11 bases, J lost 2 bases, and 16 bases lay in between. The V gene's germline CDR1 is MNHEY and CDR2 SMNVEV (reference sequence). The CDR3 totals 13 residues. This chain's CDR3 is CASSRDSPYEQYF. CDR3 coding DNA: TGTGCCTCCTCGCGGGACAGCCCCTACGAGCAGTACTTC.

The chain employs TRBV10-3 and TRBJ2-3; D possibly corresponds to TRBD2 (7 bases). V lost 10 bases, J lost 6 bases, and 20 bases lay in between. CDR3 length: 14 residues. The germline CDR1 and CDR2 sequences are ENHRY and SYGVKD. Here the CDR3 reads CATSNGGGRDTQYF. The CDR3 nucleotides are TGTGCCACGTCGAATGGGGGGGGCAGGGATACGCAGTATTTT.

This chain links TRBV27 with TRBJ2-5, with D possibly matching TRBD1 (7 bases). The germline CDR1 and CDR2 sequences are MNHEY and SMNVEV (reference sequence). The CDR3 contains 17 residues. V lost 2 bases to trimming and J lost 5 bases, with 21 bases between them. CDR3 loop: CASSLPNPSRGDETQYF. In DNA form, the CDR3 reads TGTGCCAGCAGTTTACCGAACCCCTCCAGGGGGGACGAGACCCAGTACTTC.

The V and J genes are TRBV28 and TRBJ1-4; D may be TRBD1 (5 bases). CDR3 length: 15 amino acids. Germline assignment: CDR1 MDHEN and CDR2 SYDVKM. Trimming cost V 6 bases and J 4 bases, with 15 bases left between them. For the CDR3, the DNA is TGTGCCAGCAGCTCACCCGGGGGTCTTAATGAAAAACTGTTTTTT. It codes for CASSSPGGLNEKLFF.

The genes are TRBV7-2 and TRBJ1-4; tentative D call: TRBD1 (5 bases). The CDR3 has 15 residues. Per the germline V gene, CDR1 is SGHTA and CDR2 is FQGNSA. V dropped 3 bases and J dropped 7 bases, with 15 bases sitting between them. The CDR3 loop reads CASSFIRGLGEKLFF. CDR3 nucleotide sequence: TGTGCCAGCAGCTTCATACGGGGGTTGGGTGAAAAACTGTTTTTT.